This T cell receptor (beta chain) was sequenced in a study of blood T cell repertoires in COVID-19. The CDR3 contains 15 residues. Germline V gene data show CDR1 as MNHEY and CDR2 as SVGEGT. The V end lost 5 bases, the J end lost 2 bases, and 13 bases lay between the germline ends. Clones were sequenced by immunoSEQ multiplex PCR, and TCRdb holds only the in-frame ones, with some missing. In the table there are approximately 64,000 clones, more than 70% of which are singletons. The sequencing input was peripheral blood. The chain employs TRBV6-2 or TRBV6-3 and TRBJ2-1, with unresolved D. The clonotype originates from a man between 65 and 80 years old with acute or convalescent COVID-19. The CDR3 DNA reads as TGTGCCAGCAGTCCAACAGCATCTCCCTACAATGAGCAGTTCTTC. Translated, it gives CASSPTASPYNEQFF.